The rows below give T cell receptor beta chains drawn from one sample of a study of OX40 agonist ivuxolimab in advanced cancers. Assay: immunoSEQ multiplex PCR; the TCRdb copy retains only in-frame clones and omits some. The sample includes 100,000 to 150,000 clones, 85% to 95% seen only once; the top ten take more than 0.9%. The sequencing used CD4+ or CD8+ T cells sorted from blood, collected in a trial of the OX40 agonist ivuxolimab. The source is an adult with an advanced solid tumor such as melanoma, head and neck, liver or kidney cancer. Each CDR3 is given without its conserved first and last residue. Each record gives: clone size, J gene, V gene, CDR3 protein. A row's size may be missing; if present it is once, few, many or a size class.

size: .; J: TRBJ1-1; V: TRBV5-1; CDR3: ASSLWVGAEAF
size: .; J: TRBJ1-4; V: TRBV10-3; CDR3: AISASAADEKLF
size: .; J: TRBJ1-6; V: TRBV10-3; CDR3: AIRDIRSPLH
size: .; J: TRBJ2-3; V: TRBV7-3; CDR3: ASSLGQGGTDTQY
size: .; J: TRBJ2-6; V: TRBV28; CDR3: ASSSDSNSGANVLT
size: .; J: TRBJ1-1; V: TRBV6-5; CDR3: VSSYSGGRTEAF
size: .; J: TRBJ1-2; V: TRBV7-2; CDR3: ASSLGVRQRAGYT
size: .; J: TRBJ1-1; V: TRBV11-2; CDR3: ASSLGADTQAF
size: .; J: TRBJ2-1; V: TRBV7-2; CDR3: ASSYTGLAGSSSYNEQF
size: .; J: TRBJ2-5; V: TRBV27; CDR3: ASSLGSGGRRETQY
size: .; J: TRBJ1-1; V: TRBV6-5; CDR3: ASSNGGGGTEAF
size: .; J: TRBJ1-3; V: TRBV18; CDR3: ASSPGLGSGNTIY
size: .; J: TRBJ2-7; V: TRBV7-9; CDR3: ASSFRTESLYEQY
size: .; J: TRBJ2-7; V: TRBV2; CDR3: ASRQTYEQY
size: .; J: TRBJ2-2; V: TRBV13; CDR3: ASSLTVSGELF
size: .; J: TRBJ1-4; V: TRBV5-1; CDR3: ASSIRGADEKLF
size: .; J: TRBJ2-3; V: TRBV28; CDR3: ASSLPSGLTDTQY
size: .; J: TRBJ1-2; V: TRBV2; CDR3: ASSVSGADNYGYT
size: .; J: TRBJ2-7; V: TRBV5-6; CDR3: ASSPWTGGSYEQY
size: .; J: TRBJ2-7; V: TRBV9; CDR3: ASSVGLAGEQY
size: .; J: TRBJ1-5; V: TRBV18; CDR3: ASSRTGREPQH
size: .; J: TRBJ2-1; V: TRBV28; CDR3: ASSPRFITSVSYNEQF
size: .; J: TRBJ2-5; V: TRBV9; CDR3: ASSAGWTGSQETQY
size: .; J: TRBJ2-2; V: TRBV5-4; CDR3: ASSSTNTGELF
size: few; J: TRBJ1-4; V: TRBV6-5; CDR3: ASRLQGGLGEKLF
size: .; J: TRBJ1-2; V: TRBV28; CDR3: ASSSPTGTRGAPFDGYT
size: .; J: TRBJ1-4; V: TRBV19; CDR3: ASSMDNGGWTNEKLF
size: .; J: TRBJ1-1; V: TRBV7-2; CDR3: ASSLVGGYEAF
size: .; J: TRBJ2-7; V: TRBV20-1; CDR3: SARGGPEQY
size: .; J: TRBJ1-6; V: TRBV6-5; CDR3: ASRYWGGQAKSPLH
size: .; J: TRBJ2-2; V: TRBV28; CDR3: ASRKGQGAGTGELF
size: .; J: TRBJ1-1; V: TRBV7-2; CDR3: ASSLGRRIEAF
size: .; J: TRBJ2-2; V: TRBV7-3; CDR3: ASSEGTGSNTGELF
size: .; J: TRBJ2-1; V: TRBV19; CDR3: ATGDYNEQF
size: .; J: TRBJ2-3; V: TRBV18; CDR3: ASSTISTDTQY
size: .; J: TRBJ2-1; V: TRBV5-1; CDR3: ASSLIAGGPWNEQF